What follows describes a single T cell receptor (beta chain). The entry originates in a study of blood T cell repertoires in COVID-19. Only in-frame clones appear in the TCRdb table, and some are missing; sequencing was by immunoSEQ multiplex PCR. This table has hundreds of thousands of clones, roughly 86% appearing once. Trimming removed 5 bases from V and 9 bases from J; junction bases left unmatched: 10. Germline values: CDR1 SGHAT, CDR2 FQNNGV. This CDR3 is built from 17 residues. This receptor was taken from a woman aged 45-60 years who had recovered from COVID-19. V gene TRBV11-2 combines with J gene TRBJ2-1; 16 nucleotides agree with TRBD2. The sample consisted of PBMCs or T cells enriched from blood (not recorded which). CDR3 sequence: CASSTAGTSGRAFEQFF. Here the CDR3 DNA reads TGTGCCAGCAGCACCGCCGGGACTAGCGGGAGGGCGTTTGAGCAGTTCTTC.